This T cell receptor beta chain was sequenced in a study of blood T cells in healthy people across ages. Findings and caveats of the study: Estimates drawn from one million T cells were deemed to understate diversity. Both naive CD4+ cell counts and diversity were greater in long-lived donors than in aged donors.

Each donor had about 10 milliliters of peripheral blood drawn. Germline CDR1 is SGHRS and CDR2 is YFSETQ. The CDR3 runs 13 residues. V was pared by 7 bases and J by 1 base, with 11 bases between. This clonotype was found a few times. Antigen unknown. A J-beta primer mix and a sample-barcoded 5' primer were used in a second PCR of about 7 to 12 cycles. All cDNA molecules were each tagged by a template-switch adaptor with 12 random nucleotides. TCRdb processed the 5' RACE reads anew with MiXCR; each CDR3 protein has one entry. Of about 640,000 distinct CDR3 sequences listed, about 54% were seen once; the top ten hold over 30%.

This TCR was recovered from a man between 60 and 75 years old in good health. Sequencing was carried out using blood. This rearrangement joins TRBV5-1 to TRBJ1-1; D not certain. The CDR3 sequence: CASCRLGNTEAFF. The CDR3 region has the DNA TGCGCCAGCTGCAGACTAGGGAACACTGAAGCTTTCTTT. The full variable domain, rest sourced from reference TRBV5-1 and TRBJ1-1, is KAGVTQTPRYLIKTRGQQVTLSCSPISGHRSVSWYQQTPGQGLQFLFEYFSETQRNKGNFPGRFSGRQFSNSRSEMNVSTLELGDSALYLCASCRLGNTEAFFGQGTRLTVV.